This T cell receptor (beta chain) stems from a study of blood T cell repertoires in COVID-19 (dated by TCRdb to the early 2020s). Some background on the complete study: Collaborator samples came from the United States, Italy and Spain and covered acute and convalescent phases of COVID-19. The material from the prospective study consisted of cDNA or gDNA derived from T cells, B-cell-depleted T cells, or PBMCs. Subjects who had been exposed to COVID-19, were actively infected with it, or had recovered from it provided the deeply sampled blood TCRbeta repertoires that made up the dataset. A freely available public database, intended as a resource for researchers studying the immune response to SARS-CoV-2, is where the repertoires were released. The samples were drawn from two sources: the first 160 participants of the ongoing ImmuneRACE study, and 1,254 subjects contributed by 6 global collaborators. A de-identified subject ID, COVID-19 status, age in years and sex were almost always included in the sample metadata. Where available, HLA class I and class II types were taken from metadata supplied by the sample provider and were not determined by assay-based typing.

The immunoSEQ Assay, a bias-controlled multiplex PCR, was used to amplify TCRbeta CDR3 regions from genomic DNA. On the study's bioinformatics: Within the assay, amplification of reference gene primers was used to estimate how many nucleated cells each sample contained. Sequence reads were collapsed and filtered to measure the absolute abundance of every unique TCRbeta CDR3 rearrangement. For each sample, productive Simpson clonality was calculated as the square root of Simpson's diversity index over productive rearrangements. TCRdb stores this immuneACCESS table with in-frame sequences only. Part of the clones is absent; in the studies checked, under half of the shortfall reflects unresolved V genes, and no reason is known for the rest. The V and J calls and clone size come from that table; D and trimming were worked out from the DNA. This sample comprises around 55,000 clones, 70% to 90% of them detected only once. The ten largest clones represent approximately 1.5% of the sample.

Notes on this clone: Which antigen it targets is not known. One base away there is no much larger clone; base qualities are not given.

Each collaborating institution followed its own protocols to collect whole blood in K2EDTA tubes. For TCRbeta analysis, collaborators shipped samples in one of three forms: frozen whole blood, isolated PBMCs, or DNA extracted from either of those sample types. Overall study outcomes, separate from this receptor: The amount of clinical and demographic metadata varied by source and participant and was provided uncurated.

V is cut by 6 bases and J by 3 bases, and the space between the germline ends is 9 bases. CDR1 and CDR2 are drawn from the germline V gene (reference sequence): PRHDT, FYEKMQ. The CDR3 spans 12 residues, from the cysteine through the phenylalanine. CDR3 DNA only is kept here, 36 bases in frame from base 1. The V gene is TRBV13 and the J gene is TRBJ2-7; TRBD2 might be the D gene, on 6 matching bases. The sample comprised peripheral blood. The TCR sequence derives from a man in his 60s with acute or convalescent COVID-19. The CDR3 sequence is CASSGRFYEQYF. The DNA reads TGTGCCAGCAGTGGGAGGTTCTACGAGCAGTACTTC.